The source of this T cell receptor beta chain is a study of T cell responses to AZD1222 COVID-19 vaccine. The data were produced by immunoSEQ multiplex PCR, yet TCRdb's version contains in-frame clones alone and is incomplete. The profile covers around 130,000 clones, with about nine tenths appearing a single time and 4% to 5% taken by the ten largest. The CDR3 has 15 amino acids. Per the germline V gene, CDR1 is SEHNR and CDR2 is FQNEAQ (reference sequence). The V and J ends lost 5 bases and 3 bases, in that order; junction bases with no gene match: 8. The sequencing used peripheral blood, collected 28 days after the second dose of the MenACWY control vaccine. This clonotype was sampled from an adult who received the MenACWY meningococcal vaccine as a control. This sequence joins TRBV7-9 and TRBJ2-3, with 7 bases that match TRBD1. The CDR3 region is CASSMYRGTTDTQYF. CDR3 nucleotides: TGTGCCAGCAGCATGTACAGGGGAACGACAGATACGCAGTATTTT.